This passage covers 4 T cell receptor beta chains from one sample sequenced in a study of cytomegalovirus exposure and HLA in healthy donors. Vbeta (60) and Jbeta (13) primers were used in the PCR. Sequenced by immunoSEQ multiplex PCR; TCRdb stores in-frame clones only, minus some. The sample holds around 120,000 clones, 60% to 85% seen once. The sample comprised PBMCs. The receptors shown here come from a woman aged 40-49 years in good health and CMV-seronegative.

This rearrangement joins TRBV7-3 to TRBJ1-5; D may be TRBD1 (5 bases). Germline CDR1 is SGHTA and CDR2 is FQGTGA. The CDR3 is made up of 15 amino acids. V lost 5 bases, J lost 7 bases, and 18 bases lay in between. CDR3 region: CASSPEGRADQPQHF. CDR3 nucleotide sequence: TGTGCCAGCAGCCCCGAGGGGAGGGCCGACCAGCCCCAGCATTTT. Looking up the rest from reference TRBV7-3 and TRBJ1-5 gives the full variable domain: GAGVSQTPSNKVTEKGKYVELRCDPISGHTALYWYRQSLGQGPEFLIYFQGTGAADDSGLPNDRFFAVRPEGSVSTLKIQRTERGDSAVYLCASSPEGRADQPQHFGDGTRLSIL.

There are a few counts of this clone. The chain employs TRBV27 and TRBJ2-3; TRBD2 matches 10 bases. This CDR3 comprises 15 residues. CDR1 MNHEY and CDR2 SMNVEV come from the germline V gene (reference sequence). Germline trimming cut 6 bases from V and 1 base from J; bases unmatched to any gene: 4. The CDR3 DNA sequence: TGTGCCAGCAGAACCGGACTAGCGGGCACAGATACGCAGTATTTT. This gives the protein CASRTGLAGTDTQYF.

This clone was recorded once. The genes are TRBV19 and TRBJ2-1; 10 bases match TRBD2. V lost 1 base and J lost 6; bases outside the gene matches: 6. Germline CDR1 LNHDA, CDR2 SQIVND (reference sequence). This CDR3 contains 16 residues. The CDR3 is CASSIGRLAGANEQFF. CDR3 DNA sequence: TGTGCCAGTAGTATAGGGCGCCTAGCGGGAGCCAATGAGCAGTTCTTC.

The chain carries TRBV27 and TRBJ2-7; 7 nucleotides align to TRBD1. V was clipped by 6 bases and J by 5 bases; unmatched bases: 7. The CDR3 sequence is 13 residues long. Germline CDR1 and CDR2: MNHEY and SMNVEV (reference sequence). DNA for the CDR3: TGTGCCAGCAGAAAGACCGGGACAGACGAGCAGTACTTC. Translation gives CASRKTGTDEQYF.